This T cell receptor (beta chain) appears in the sequencing data of a study of a mutant IDH1 vaccine in newly diagnosed glioma. Study information: Radiotherapy, temozolomide, or both had been given previously, and both were given to most. Study-wide results and limits: Induction of immune responses by the vaccine occurred in 93.3% of patients.

As to this clone: Its antigen is as yet unknown.

Time point specified: week 5, during vaccination. Doses of 300 ug of mutant IDH1 20-mer peptide were given with topical imiquimod. Donors had new WHO grade 3 or 4 IDH1-mutant, ATRX-lost astrocytomas. Germline lookup yields CDR1 SGHRS and CDR2 YFSETQ. This CDR3 spans 14 amino acids. V lost 2 bases to trimming and J lost 2 bases, with 9 bases between them. The data were produced by immunoSEQ multiplex PCR, yet TCRdb's version contains in-frame clones alone and is incomplete. Here the sample spans about 26,000 clones, 70% to 85% being singletons. The J gene is TRBJ2-3, the V gene TRBV5-1; a weak D match, TRBD1 (6 bases). The sequences come from PBMCs, collected from a glioma patient whose treatment included an IDH1 peptide vaccine. The TCR sequence derives from a middle-aged man with glioma. Some clones in this sample may be carry-over from other donors' samples. The CDR3 DNA is TGCGCCAGCAGCTTCGGACAGAACACAGATACGCAGTATTTT. This sequence encodes CASSFGQNTDTQYF.